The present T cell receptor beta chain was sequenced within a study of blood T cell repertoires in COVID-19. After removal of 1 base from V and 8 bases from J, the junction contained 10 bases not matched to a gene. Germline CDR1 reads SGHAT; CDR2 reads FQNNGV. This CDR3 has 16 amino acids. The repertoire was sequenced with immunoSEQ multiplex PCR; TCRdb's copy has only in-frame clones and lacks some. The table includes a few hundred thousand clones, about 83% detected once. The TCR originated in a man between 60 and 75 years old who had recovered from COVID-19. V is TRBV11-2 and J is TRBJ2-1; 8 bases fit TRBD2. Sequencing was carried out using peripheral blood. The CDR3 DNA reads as TGTGCCAGCAGCTTAGTTTCGGGGGGGCCGAGGTATGAGCAGTTCTTC. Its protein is CASSLVSGGPRYEQFF. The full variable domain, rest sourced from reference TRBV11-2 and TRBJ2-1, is EAGVAQSPRYKIIEKRQSVAFWCNPISGHATLYWYQQILGQGPKLLIQFQNNGVVDDSQLPKDRFSAERLKGVDSTLKIQPAKLEDSAVYLCASSLVSGGPRYEQFFGPGTRLTVL.